This TCR beta chain was profiled in a study of beta chain features in type 1 diabetes. All of the isolated RNA was reverse transcribed, so expressed TCRB transcripts were sequenced. About 3.5 million reads, on average, came from each naive, central memory and regulatory T cell sample. Assay used: immunoSEQ multiplex PCR; TCRdb lists only in-frame clones, some missing. The repertoire consists of 900,000 or so clones, with roughly a sixth occurring once and the leading ten covering about 0.02%. The authors obtained over 98% purity in all sorted populations. The V segment lost 5 bases and the J segment 5 bases; nucleotides outside the gene matches: 14. CDR1 and CDR2 from the germline V gene are MDHEN and SYDVKM. The CDR3 runs to 16 residues.

This TCR derives from a woman younger than 35 in good health. The rearrangement uses TRBV28 and TRBJ2-5, with 7 bases aligning to TRBD2. Material: naive CD4+ T cells from blood. This CDR3 reads CASSPGSWEGGETQYF. CDR3 sequence (DNA): TGTGCCAGCAGTCCCGGATCTTGGGAGGGTGGGGAGACCCAGTACTTC.